The 26 T cell receptor beta chains below were found in one sample sequenced in a study of CD8+ T cells in alopecia areata (dated by TCRdb to the late 2010s). The intended sense of this specimen's time point label: about 5 months on oral tofacitinib. The treatment or condition label corresponds to: oral pan-JAK inhibitor, 5-10 mg twice daily. The library was generated by the immunoSEQ multiplex PCR assay. To provide template for TCR sequencing, every sample had RNA extracted and reverse transcribed into cDNA. Not all clones reach the TCRdb copy of this immuneACCESS table, which keeps in-frame sequences only. Checked studies attribute under half of the gap to unresolved V genes and leave the rest unexplained. For this sample there are about 290,000 clones; roughly 64% appear just once. Jointly, the top ten make up approximately 2% of the sample. Sequences were derived from CD4+ T cells sorted from blood, sampled at week 24, from a patient treated with tofacitinib. Receptor source: a human donor with alopecia areata.

With regard to this clone: Other DNA sequences in the sample encode the same CDR3. The gene calls are TRBV5-1 and TRBJ2-3; 7 bases are a match to TRBD1. V was clipped by 0 bases and J by 0 bases; unmatched bases: 1. The V gene's germline CDR1 is SGHRS and CDR2 YFSETQ. CDR3 length: 15 amino acids. CDR3 coding DNA: TGCGCCAGCAGCTTGGAAGGGGGCAGCACAGATACGCAGTATTTT. It yields the protein CASSLEGGSTDTQYF. The full variable domain, with the rest looked up from reference TRBV5-1 and TRBJ2-3, is KAGVTQTPRYLIKTRGQQVTLSCSPISGHRSVSWYQQTPGQGLQFLFEYFSETQRNKGNFPGRFSGRQFSNSRSEMNVSTLELGDSALYLCASSLEGGSTDTQYFGPGTRLTVL.

This clone was counted only a few times. V and J are TRBV7-3 and TRBJ1-3; D remains unclear. Germline lookup yields CDR1 SGHTA and CDR2 FQGTGA. The V and J ends lost 5 bases and 0 bases respectively, with 11 bases between them. This CDR3 comprises 15 residues. CDR3 region: CASSRREYSGNTIYF. Here the CDR3 DNA reads TGTGCCAGCAGCCGGCGGGAGTACTCTGGAAACACCATATATTTT. Supplemented by reference TRBV7-3 and TRBJ1-3, the full variable domain reads GAGVSQTPSNKVTEKGKYVELRCDPISGHTALYWYRQSLGQGPEFLIYFQGTGAADDSGLPNDRFFAVRPEGSVSTLKIQRTERGDSAVYLCASSRREYSGNTIYFGEGSWLTVV.

CDR3 DNA sequence: TGTGCCTGGAGTGGAGGGTGGGGAGAGACCCAGTACTTC. Translated, it gives CAWSGGWGETQYF. The chain couples TRBV30 to TRBJ2-5, with D perhaps TRBD2 (5 bases). The CDR3 runs to 13 residues. V lost 1 base and J lost 4, with 10 bases in between. Germline assignment: CDR1 GTSNPN and CDR2 SVGIG (reference sequence).

CDR3 sequence (DNA): TGCGCCAGCAGCCAAACGGGACAGGGGGGAGAGACCCAGTACTTC. This gives the protein CASSQTGQGGETQYF. This chain joins TRBV4-3 and TRBJ2-5; 11 bases fit TRBD1. Germline-derived CDR1 and CDR2 are LGHNA and YSLEER. The CDR3 spans 15 residues. After removal of 2 bases from V and 4 bases from J, the junction contained 3 bases not matched to a gene.

V usage is TRBV4-3 and J usage is TRBJ2-7, with D possibly matching TRBD1 (5 bases). The V end lost 0 bases, the J end lost 6 bases, and 18 bases lay between the germline ends. This CDR3 comprises 16 residues. Germline CDR1 LGHNA, CDR2 YSLEER. CDR3 sequence: CASSQDQGRPPAEQYF. DNA for the CDR3: TGCGCCAGCAGCCAAGATCAGGGCAGGCCCCCGGCCGAGCAGTACTTC.

This clone was observed a handful of times. The V call is TRBV5-6, the J call TRBJ1-6; D is unresolved. V lost 4 bases, J lost 0 bases, and 11 bases lay in between. The CDR3 has 16 amino acids. Germline CDR1 is SGHDT and CDR2 is YYEEEE. In DNA form, the CDR3 reads TGTGCCAGCAGCCGCGTCGGAAGCTCCTATAATTCACCCCTCCACTTT. Its protein is CASSRVGSSYNSPLHF.

The chain is built from TRBV5-1 and TRBJ2-7; D remains ambiguous. The CDR3 is 14 residues long. The germline V gene encodes CDR1 SGHRS and CDR2 YFSETQ. V lost 0 bases, J lost 2 bases, and 9 bases lay in between. The CDR3 coding sequence is TGCGCCAGCAGCTTGGGTCGGGCCGCCTACGAGCAGTACTTC. Encoded protein: CASSLGRAAYEQYF. Complete variable domain (other parts from reference TRBV5-1 and TRBJ2-7): KAGVTQTPRYLIKTRGQQVTLSCSPISGHRSVSWYQQTPGQGLQFLFEYFSETQRNKGNFPGRFSGRQFSNSRSEMNVSTLELGDSALYLCASSLGRAAYEQYFGPGTRLTVT.

J is TRBJ2-7 and V is TRBV28; the D gene is possibly TRBD2 (7 bases). The V end was cut by 3 bases, the J end by 4 bases, with 13 bases between. Germline-derived CDR1 and CDR2 are MDHEN and SYDVKM. The CDR3 is made up of 14 amino acids. The CDR3 bases are TGTGCCAGCAGTTTGGGCGGGGGCCTATACGAGCAGTACTTC. Protein: CASSLGGGLYEQYF.

The J gene is TRBJ2-7, the V gene TRBV30, with D tentatively TRBD2 (5 bases). In germline, CDR1 is GTSNPN, CDR2 SVGIG (reference sequence). This CDR3 is built from 13 residues. The germline V and J ends were trimmed by 2 bases and 2 bases, with 10 bases remaining between them. Here the CDR3 DNA reads TGTGCCTGGAGTCGGGAAGGCCCCTACGAGCAGTACTTC. It specifies CAWSREGPYEQYF.

The chain links TRBV5-1 to TRBJ2-7; 8 bases fit TRBD1. This CDR3 is built from 14 residues. Per germline, CDR1 SGHRS and CDR2 YFSETQ. J was trimmed by 3 bases and V by 0 bases; bases with no gene match: 2. CDR3 residues: CASSLGTGLYEQYF. The CDR3 DNA is TGCGCCAGCAGCTTGGGGACAGGGCTCTACGAGCAGTACTTC. Using reference TRBV5-1 and TRBJ2-7 for the parts outside the CDR3, the full variable domain is KAGVTQTPRYLIKTRGQQVTLSCSPISGHRSVSWYQQTPGQGLQFLFEYFSETQRNKGNFPGRFSGRQFSNSRSEMNVSTLELGDSALYLCASSLGTGLYEQYFGPGTRLTVT.

As for this clone: The same CDR3 arises from other DNA sequences in this sample as well. The CDR3 DNA follows: TGTGCCAGCAGCTTTGGACGATCCTACGAGCAGTACTTC. This encodes CASSFGRSYEQYF. The chain joins TRBV7-2 to TRBJ2-7, with unresolved D. V lost 3 bases to trimming and J lost 1 base, with 7 bases between them. Germline V gene sequence: CDR1 SGHTA, CDR2 FQGNSA. The CDR3 sequence is 13 residues long.

The rearrangement links TRBV2 to TRBJ2-5; 7 bases map to TRBD1. Germline CDR1 is SNHLY and CDR2 is FYNNEI. The CDR3 is 12 residues long. J gave up 5 bases and V 11 bases, and 8 bases lay outside the gene matches. This CDR3 reads CAGSWDSETQYF. In DNA, the CDR3 is TGTGCCGGGTCCTGGGACAGTGAGACCCAGTACTTC.

CDR3 protein: CAWRPGLVADTQYF. For the CDR3, the DNA is TGTGCCTGGAGGCCAGGGTTAGTTGCAGATACGCAGTATTTT. The chain uses TRBV30 and TRBJ2-3; D possibly corresponds to TRBD1 (5 bases). V lost 3 bases, J lost 4 bases, and 14 bases lay in between. Germline values: CDR1 GTSNPN, CDR2 SVGIG (reference sequence). CDR3 length equals 14 residues. The variable domain in full, with the rest retrieved from reference TRBV30 and TRBJ2-3, is SQTIHQWPATLVQPVGSPLSLECTVEGTSNPNLYWYRQAAGRGLQLLFYSVGIGQISSEVPQNLSASRPQDRQFILSSKKLLLSDSGFYLCAWRPGLVADTQYFGPGTRLTVL.

The CDR3 loop reads CSVAVQETQYF. CDR3 DNA sequence: TGCAGCGTAGCAGTACAAGAGACCCAGTACTTC. This chain joins TRBV29-1 and TRBJ2-5; unclear D gene. CDR3 length: 11 amino acids. The germline V gene has CDR1 SQVTM and CDR2 ANQGSEA. V lost 6 bases to trimming and J lost 2 bases, with 7 bases between them. The whole variable domain, filled in from reference TRBV29-1 and TRBJ2-5, reads SAVISQKPSRDICQRGTSLTIQCQVDSQVTMMFWYRQQPGQSLTLIATANQGSEATYESGFVIDKFPISRPNLTFSTLTVSNMSPEDSSIYLCSVAVQETQYFGPGTRLLVL.

The J gene is TRBJ2-7, the V gene TRBV4-2; D ambiguous. Germline lookup yields CDR1 LGHNA and CDR2 YNFKEQ. The CDR3 consists of 11 residues. Trimming left V 5 bases short and J 3 bases short, with 5 bases between. CDR3 nucleotides: TGTGCCAGCAGCTCGGGCTACGAGCAGTACTTC. Encoded protein: CASSSGYEQYF.

The genes are TRBV4-1 and TRBJ2-6; D not resolved. V lost 1 base and J lost 4, with 14 bases in between. The CDR3 has 17 amino acids. CDR1 MGHRA and CDR2 YSYEKL come from the germline V gene. The CDR3 nucleotides are TGCGCCAGCAGCCAAGCTTATCGGCGGCTCGGGGCCAACGTCCTGACTTTC. Translated: CASSQAYRRLGANVLTF.

This clone has just one count. The V call is TRBV10-3, the J call TRBJ2-5, with D perhaps TRBD2 (5 bases). Trimming pared 5 bases from V and 2 bases from J, leaving 12 bases between. CDR3 length: 14 amino acids. Germline values: CDR1 ENHRY, CDR2 SYGVKD. The CDR3 DNA reads TGTGCCATCAGTCTCCCCGGGGAACAAGAGACCCAGTACTTC. Amino acids: CAISLPGEQETQYF.

This rearrangement joins TRBV10-3 to TRBJ2-3; tentative D call: TRBD2 (6 bases). This CDR3 spans 15 amino acids. Trimming cost V 8 bases and J 2 bases, with 17 bases left between them. Germline CDR1 and CDR2: ENHRY and SYGVKD. CDR3 region: CAISSTGGATDTQYF. Here the CDR3 DNA reads TGTGCCATCTCTTCGACCGGCGGGGCCACAGATACGCAGTATTTT.

This clone turned up a few times. The chain uses TRBV7-9 and TRBJ1-1; D remains ambiguous. Trimming pared 5 bases from V and 8 bases from J, leaving 12 bases between. The germline CDR1 and CDR2 sequences are SEHNR and FQNEAQ (reference sequence). This CDR3 has 12 residues. The CDR3: CASSHPRTEAFF. CDR3 DNA sequence: TGTGCCAGCAGCCACCCCCGTACAGAAGCTTTCTTT.

This CDR3 is CASSPKGNYYGYTF. The CDR3 DNA reads TGTGCCAGCTCACCAAAGGGGAATTACTATGGCTACACCTTC. This sequence joins TRBV18 and TRBJ1-2; tentative D call: TRBD1 (5 bases). Germline V gene sequence: CDR1 KGHSH, CDR2 LQKENI. V was cut by 2 bases and J by 3 bases, with 10 bases left in between. This CDR3 has 14 residues.

The rearrangement links TRBV7-3 to TRBJ2-3; D gene ambiguous. The ends were cut back, 2 bases at V and 2 bases at J, with 5 bases in the middle. This CDR3 region has 13 residues. Germline V CDR1 and CDR2: SGHTA, FQGTGA. Written as DNA, the CDR3 is TGTGCCAGCAGCTTAGGGGTCACAGATACGCAGTATTTT. The encoded protein is CASSLGVTDTQYF. Complete variable domain (other parts from reference TRBV7-3 and TRBJ2-3): GAGVSQTPSNKVTEKGKYVELRCDPISGHTALYWYRQSLGQGPEFLIYFQGTGAADDSGLPNDRFFAVRPEGSVSTLKIQRTERGDSAVYLCASSLGVTDTQYFGPGTRLTVL.

The gene calls are TRBV30 and TRBJ1-5; D uncertain. Germline V gene data show CDR1 as GTSNPN and CDR2 as SVGIG (reference sequence). V lost 3 bases and J 5 bases, leaving 8 bases between the germline ends. This CDR3 has 12 residues. CDR3 sequence (DNA): TGTGCCTGGAGCGCCGAGGATCAGCCCCAGCATTTT. Translating it yields CAWSAEDQPQHF.

The chain's CDR3 is CSVGHSGYEKLFF. The CDR3 region has the DNA TGCAGCGTTGGTCACAGCGGATATGAAAAACTGTTTTTT. The chain carries TRBV29-1 and TRBJ1-4, with no clear D. V lost 4 bases and J lost 6, with 12 bases in between. Looked up from germline, CDR1 is SQVTM and CDR2 is ANQGSEA. The CDR3 is made up of 13 amino acids. The whole variable domain, filled in from reference TRBV29-1 and TRBJ1-4, reads SAVISQKPSRDICQRGTSLTIQCQVDSQVTMMFWYRQQPGQSLTLIATANQGSEATYESGFVIDKFPISRPNLTFSTLTVSNMSPEDSSIYLCSVGHSGYEKLFFGSGTQLSVL.

The genes are TRBV6-5 and TRBJ2-3; the D gene is possibly TRBD1 (5 bases). The CDR3 contains 11 residues. V was shortened by 8 bases and J by 5 bases, with 8 bases between the two germline ends. Per the germline V gene, CDR1 is MNHEY and CDR2 is SVGAGI. The CDR3 region is CASRREDTQYF. CDR3 in DNA: TGTGCCAGCCGCAGGGAAGATACGCAGTATTTT.

The CDR3 region has the DNA TGTGCCAGCAGCACAGGGGTCAATGAGCAGTTCTTC. The encoded protein is CASSTGVNEQFF. This sequence joins TRBV28 and TRBJ2-1; TRBD1 matches at 7 bases. CDR3 length equals 12 residues. The germline CDR1 and CDR2 sequences are MDHEN and SYDVKM. V was clipped by 6 bases and J by 6 bases; unmatched bases: 2.

This chain connects TRBV5-1 to TRBJ2-5; D could derive from TRBD1 or TRBD2 (5 bases each). The CDR3 is 14 amino acids. From germline, CDR1 is SGHRS and CDR2 YFSETQ. Between the trimmed V and J ends, which lost 2 bases and 5 bases, there was a span of 13 bases. DNA of the CDR3: TGCGCCAGCAGCTTCGAGGGGTCGTTGGAGACCCAGTACTTC. The encoded protein is CASSFEGSLETQYF.